This entry describes one T cell receptor (beta chain). Its recognized antigen is unknown. Base qualities were left out, and no much larger clone turns up one base away. This entry is derived from a study of regulatory T cells in long-lasting Graves disease (dated by TCRdb to the early 2020s). With respect to the entire study: Persistent Graves' disease meant more than 5 years of antithyroid drug treatment with TSH receptor autoantibodies that stayed positive. This study used TCR sequencing and RNA sequencing of peripheral blood to compare persistent Graves' disease patients against newly diagnosed Graves' disease patients. The study was conducted in China and was registered as a clinical trial. A total of around 35 samples underwent TCR sequencing: approximately 13 from persistent and around 20 from newly diagnosed Graves' disease patients. Antithyroid drugs had been taken for approximately 10 years on average by persistent Graves' disease patients in the clinical cohort. The paper as a whole reports these results and caveats: Only peripheral blood was studied, because thyroid tissue, the primary lesion, was inaccessible. Sequencing and analysis were limited to the TCR beta chain. Preferential use of TRBV28, TRBJ1-2 and TRBJ2-5 was observed in persistent disease, whereas TRBV20-1 and TRBJ2-1 were favored in newly diagnosed disease. Persistent patients shared more public clonotypes among themselves (2,741) than newly diagnosed patients did (roughly 920). Persistent Graves' disease patients showed lower TCR Shannon entropy and fewer highly expanded clones than newly diagnosed patients, suggesting clonal expansion. The small sample size was acknowledged by the authors as a limitation that may reduce accuracy.

According to the germline V gene (reference sequence), CDR1 reads LNHNV and CDR2 reads YYDKDF. The germline V end is reduced by 4 bases and the J end by 8 bases; junction bases left unmatched: 4. Spanning cysteine to phenylalanine, the CDR3 consists of 12 amino acids. The CDR3 DNA has 36 bases and is translated from base 1. The library was built by means of multiplex PCR. For sequencing, an Illumina HiSeq 4000 was employed. CDR3 regions were amplified by Arm-PCR with iRepertoire HTBI primers to construct TCR beta libraries. PCR products were gel purified before sequencing. In the source study's methods: A total of fewer than 70 TRBV and under 15 TRBJ segments were identified across samples and were used for gene usage analysis of CDR3 amino acid clonotypes. Filtered high-quality paired reads were merged into contigs using COPE and FqMerger. BLAST was used to align contigs to IMGT TRBV, TRBD and TRBJ reference genes, with CDR3 defined following IMGT. Clonotypes above 0.1% frequency were classified as highly expanded clones. Shannon entropy served as the measure of repertoire diversity, while the Gini coefficient captured V-J evenness. A clonotype found in more than one individual was treated as public. In TCRdb, the public reads were trimmed at Q25 with fastp and aligned with MiXCR, with productive beta chains retained. For every CDR3 protein sequence, its rows merge into one entry that carries the most common genes and DNA. It is TCRdb's table, rather than the study itself, that gives the V and J calls and clone size. The sample includes under 500,000 distinct CDR3 sequences, with less than 25% observed a single time. The ten largest clonotypes hold 7% to 10% of the sample.

Sample time point, as interpreted from the label and publication: persistent/refractory GD, antithyroid drugs over 5 years with positive TRAb. RNA was extracted from PBMCs in TRIzol for both TCR sequencing and RNA sequencing. Graves' disease was diagnosed according to American Thyroid Association guidelines. Patients for the study were recruited at an endocrinology department in Xi'an, China. Each patient gave approximately 9.7 milliliters of peripheral blood, collected in an EDTA anticoagulant tube. Ficoll Paque Plus density gradient separation was used to isolate PBMCs, and no additional T cell sorting was done. An Agilent 2100 Bioanalyzer and agarose gel were used to check RNA quality, and a NanoDrop 2000 was used to measure RNA concentration.

The sequencing used peripheral blood mononuclear cells (PBMCs), collected when the disease was refractory, from a patient treated with antithyroid drugs. The clonotype was recovered from a female donor with Graves disease. Rearrangement joined TRBV15 to TRBJ1-1; the central 7 bases match TRBD1. The CDR3 in this case is CATSIDREEAFF. The DNA sequence is TGTGCCACCAGCATCGACAGGGAGGAAGCTTTCTTT.